This is a list of T cell receptor beta chains from one sample in a study of T cells in Graves' hyperthyroidism and ophthalmopathy. TCRdb processed the multiplex PCR reads anew with MiXCR; each CDR3 protein has one entry. The sample has about 600,000 distinct CDR3 sequences; 16% are singletons. The sequencing sample was made of blood. Every receptor here comes from a middle-aged woman with Graves' ophthalmopathy. CDR3s include the opening cysteine and the closing phenylalanine or tryptophan. D genes are given only for firm matches. The listing skips clone size in some rows; elsewhere it reads once, few, many or a size class.

j_call clone_size v_call d_call cdr3_nt cdr3_aa
TRBJ2-7 many TRBV2 . TGTGCCAGCAGTGAAATCGGGTTAGGGGGCGAGCAGTACTTC CASSEIGLGGEQYF
TRBJ2-4 once TRBV19 . TGTGCCAGTAGTATCTGGCAGGCCGCTTTAGCCAAAAACATTCAGTACTTC CASSIWQAALAKNIQYF
TRBJ2-3 few TRBV5-1 . TGCGCCAGCAGCTTCGCCAACGGATTGGGAGATACGCAGTATTTT CASSFANGLGDTQYF
TRBJ2-3 many TRBV7-8 . TGTGCCAGCAGCTTAGCAGTCGCAACAGATACGCAGTATTTT CASSLAVATDTQYF
TRBJ2-7 few TRBV5-1 TRBD1 TGCGCCAGCAGCTTGGCGGGACAGGGCATCCACGAGCAGTACTTC CASSLAGQGIHEQYF
TRBJ1-3 many TRBV11-2 TRBD1 TGTGCCAGCAGCTTGACAGGGTCTGGAAACACCATATATTTT CASSLTGSGNTIYF
TRBJ2-5 many TRBV3-1 . TGTGCCAGCAGCCGGTGGGAGTCCCAAGAGACCCAGTACTTC CASSRWESQETQYF
TRBJ1-1 many TRBV5-8 . TGTGCCAGCAGCTCCCCATCGCATGGGGGAGTGTCTGAAGCTTTCTTT CASSSPSHGGVSEAFF
TRBJ1-2 . TRBV6-1 . TGTGCCAGCAGCCCTGACAGTAACGATGGCTACACCTTC CASSPDSNDGYTF
TRBJ1-6 . TRBV20-1 . TGCAGTGCTAGGCCAATGGGGCTAAGGTCACCCCTCCACTTT CSARPMGLRSPLHF
TRBJ1-4 many TRBV28 . TGTGCCAGCAGTGCCCGCTGGAGGGGAGCTAATGAAAAACTGTTTTTT CASSARWRGANEKLFF
TRBJ2-7 many TRBV6-6 TRBD2 TGTGCCAGCAGTTACACACTAGCGGGAGGCTCCTACGAGCAGTACTTC CASSYTLAGGSYEQYF
TRBJ1-2 many TRBV3-1 . TGTGCCAGCAGCCAAATACAGGGTAATGGCTACACCTTC CASSQIQGNGYTF
TRBJ2-2 many TRBV2 . TGTGCCAGCAGTGGCGGGCACGTGGCCCCGGGGGAGCTGTTTTTT CASSGGHVAPGELFF
TRBJ2-7 few TRBV11-2 . TGTGCCAGCAGCCTCCCAGGTCCAGACTACGAGCAGTACTTC CASSLPGPDYEQYF
TRBJ2-5 many TRBV11-2 TRBD1 TGTGCCAGCAGCTTAGGAGGGACAGGGGGCAAGACCCAGTACTTC CASSLGGTGGKTQYF
TRBJ2-5 few TRBV20-1 . TGCAGTACCAGGGTTCTGGAGACCCAGTACTTC CSTRVLETQYF
TRBJ1-1 many TRBV7-3 . TGTGCCCGCGGGCCGCCGAACACTGAAGCTTTCTTT CARGPPNTEAFF
TRBJ2-1 many TRBV20-1 TRBD2 TGCAGTGCTAGAATGGGACTAGCGGGAGTCTACAATGAGCAGTTCTTC CSARMGLAGVYNEQFF
TRBJ2-1 . TRBV5-6 TRBD2 TGTGCCAGCAGCTTGTGGGGACTAGATAATGAGCAGTTCTTC CASSLWGLDNEQFF
TRBJ2-3 . TRBV6-2/TRBV6-3 TRBD2 TGTGCCAGCAGTTACCCGATCGGACTAGCGGGAGTTATTAATATGCAGTATTTT CASSYPIGLAGVINMQYF
TRBJ2-3 many TRBV7-2 . TGTGCCAGCAGCTTAGATACGAATACGCAGTATTTT CASSLDTNTQYF
TRBJ2-3 many TRBV6-2/TRBV6-3 TRBD2 TGTGCCAGCAGTTACTCCCGGGGGCTAGCGGGAATCACAGATACGCGGTATTTT CASSYSRGLAGITDTRYF